Detailed here is one T cell receptor beta chain. Antigen: not known. At the time of sampling, donors were nominally healthy, though unrecorded immune exposures were likely. These data originate in a study of cytomegalovirus exposure and HLA in healthy donors. This CDR3 region has 14 residues. Per germline, CDR1 MDHEN and CDR2 SYDVKM. Trimming removed 7 bases at V and 2 bases at J, with 12 bases between. The PCR ran on 60 Vbeta and 13 Jbeta primers. Using immunoSEQ multiplex PCR, the repertoire was profiled, and TCRdb retains in-frame clones only, with some absent. The sample holds over 100,000 clones, approximately 80% seen once. Broader study findings: Presence/absence analyses supposed approximately even sequencing depth among donors.

The chain employs TRBV28 and TRBJ2-4; D is unclear. The clonotype was recovered from a male donor in good health and CMV-seropositive. The sequenced sample was PBMCs. CDR3 in amino acids: CASTLGQPKNIQYF. The CDR3 region has the DNA TGTGCCAGCACCCTTGGGCAGCCCAAAAACATTCAGTACTTC.